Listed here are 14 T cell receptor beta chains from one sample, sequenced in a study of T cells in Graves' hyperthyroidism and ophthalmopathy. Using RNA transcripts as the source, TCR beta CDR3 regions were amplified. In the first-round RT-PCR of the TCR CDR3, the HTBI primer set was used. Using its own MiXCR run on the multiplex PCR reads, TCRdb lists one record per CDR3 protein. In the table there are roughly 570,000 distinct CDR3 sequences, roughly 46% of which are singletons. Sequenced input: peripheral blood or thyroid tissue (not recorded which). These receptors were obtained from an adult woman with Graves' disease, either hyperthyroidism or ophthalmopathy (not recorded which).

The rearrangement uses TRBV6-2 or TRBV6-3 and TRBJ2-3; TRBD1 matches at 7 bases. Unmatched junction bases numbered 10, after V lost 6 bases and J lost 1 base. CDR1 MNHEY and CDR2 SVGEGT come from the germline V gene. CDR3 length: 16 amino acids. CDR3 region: CASSLLPGQGTDTQYF. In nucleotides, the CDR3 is TGTGCCAGCAGCTTACTCCCCGGACAGGGCACAGATACGCAGTATTTT.

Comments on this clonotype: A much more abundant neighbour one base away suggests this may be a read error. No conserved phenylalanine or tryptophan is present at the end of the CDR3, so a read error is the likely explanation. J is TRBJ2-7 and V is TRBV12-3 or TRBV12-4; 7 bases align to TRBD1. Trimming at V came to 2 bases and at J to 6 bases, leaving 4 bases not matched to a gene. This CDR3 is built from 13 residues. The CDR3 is CASSLSGGGEQYS. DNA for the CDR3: TGTGCCAGCAGTTTATCAGGGGGTGGCGAGCAGTACTCC.

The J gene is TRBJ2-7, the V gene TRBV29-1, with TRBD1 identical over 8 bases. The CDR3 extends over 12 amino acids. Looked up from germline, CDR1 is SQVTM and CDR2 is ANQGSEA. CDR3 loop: CRGGQGSYEQYF. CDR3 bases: TGCCGCGGAGGACAGGGCAGCTACGAGCAGTACTTC.

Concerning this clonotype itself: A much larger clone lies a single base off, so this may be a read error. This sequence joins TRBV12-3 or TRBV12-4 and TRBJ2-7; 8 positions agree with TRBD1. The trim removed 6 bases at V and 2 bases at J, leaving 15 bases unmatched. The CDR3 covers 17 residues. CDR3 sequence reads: CASSPGQGEKRAYEQYF. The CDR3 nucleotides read TGTGCCAGCAGCCCTGGACAGGGAGAAAAAAGGGCCTACGAGCAGTACTTC.

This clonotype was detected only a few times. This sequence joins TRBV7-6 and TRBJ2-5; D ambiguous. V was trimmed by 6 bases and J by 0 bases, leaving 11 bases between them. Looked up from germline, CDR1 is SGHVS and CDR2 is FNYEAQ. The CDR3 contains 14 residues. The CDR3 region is CASRSLGYQETQYF. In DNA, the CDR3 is TGTGCCAGCAGGTCCTTGGGGTACCAAGAGACCCAGTACTTC. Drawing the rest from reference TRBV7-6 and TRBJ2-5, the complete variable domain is GAGVSQSPRYKVTKRGQDVALRCDPISGHVSLYWYRQALGQGPEFLTYFNYEAQQDKSGLPNDRFSAERPEGSISTLTIQRTEQRDSAMYRCASRSLGYQETQYFGPGTRLLVL.

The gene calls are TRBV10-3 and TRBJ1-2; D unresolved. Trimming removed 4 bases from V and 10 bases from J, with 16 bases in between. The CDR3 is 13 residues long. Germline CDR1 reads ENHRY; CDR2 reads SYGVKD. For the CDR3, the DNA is TGTGCCATCAGTGCTGCGCCGTCTGGCGACTACACCTTC. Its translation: CAISAAPSGDYTF.

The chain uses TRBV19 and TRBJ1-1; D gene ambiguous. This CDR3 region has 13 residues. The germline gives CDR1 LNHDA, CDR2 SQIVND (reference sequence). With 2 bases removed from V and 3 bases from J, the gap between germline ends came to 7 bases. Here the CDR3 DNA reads TGTGCCAGTAGTATATCCTTGTACACTGAAGCTTTCTTT. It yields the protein CASSISLYTEAFF.

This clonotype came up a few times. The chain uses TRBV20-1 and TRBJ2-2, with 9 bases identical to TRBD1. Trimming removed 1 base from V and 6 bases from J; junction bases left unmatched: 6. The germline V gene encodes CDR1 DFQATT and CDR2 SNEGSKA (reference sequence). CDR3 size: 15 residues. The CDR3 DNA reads TGCAGTGCTAGAGGGGACAGGGTAAACCCCGGGGAGCTGTTTTTT. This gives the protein CSARGDRVNPGELFF.

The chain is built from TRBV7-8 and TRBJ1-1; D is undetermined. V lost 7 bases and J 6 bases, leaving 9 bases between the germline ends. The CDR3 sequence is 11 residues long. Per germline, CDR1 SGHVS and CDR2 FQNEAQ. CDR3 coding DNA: TGTGCCAGCAACCGATCACCTGAAGCTTTCTTT. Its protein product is CASNRSPEAFF. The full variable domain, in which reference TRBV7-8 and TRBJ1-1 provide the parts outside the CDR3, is GAGVSQSPRYKVAKRGQDVALRCDPISGHVSLFWYQQALGQGPEFLTYFQNEAQLDKSGLPSDRFFAERPEGSVSTLKIQRTQQEDSAVYLCASNRSPEAFFGQGTRLTVV.

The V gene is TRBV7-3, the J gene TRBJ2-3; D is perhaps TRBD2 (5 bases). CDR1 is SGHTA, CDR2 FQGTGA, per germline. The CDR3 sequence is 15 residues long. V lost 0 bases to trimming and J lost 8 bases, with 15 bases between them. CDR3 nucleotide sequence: TGTGCCAGCAGCTTAACAGCGGCCTCCGGTGGTACGCAGTATTTT. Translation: CASSLTAASGGTQYF.

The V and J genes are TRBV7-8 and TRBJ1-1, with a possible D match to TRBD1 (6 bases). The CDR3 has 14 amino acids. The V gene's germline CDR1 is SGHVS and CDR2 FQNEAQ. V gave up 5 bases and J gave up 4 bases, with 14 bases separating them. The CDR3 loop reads CASSQGPTATEAFF. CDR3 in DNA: TGTGCCAGCAGCCAGGGGCCCACGGCCACTGAAGCTTTCTTT.

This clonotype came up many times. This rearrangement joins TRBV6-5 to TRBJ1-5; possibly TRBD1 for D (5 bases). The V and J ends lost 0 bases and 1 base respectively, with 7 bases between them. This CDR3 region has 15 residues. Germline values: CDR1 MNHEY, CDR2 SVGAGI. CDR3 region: CASSYSRVSNQPQHF. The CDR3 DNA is TGTGCCAGCAGTTACTCCAGGGTGAGCAATCAGCCCCAGCATTTT.

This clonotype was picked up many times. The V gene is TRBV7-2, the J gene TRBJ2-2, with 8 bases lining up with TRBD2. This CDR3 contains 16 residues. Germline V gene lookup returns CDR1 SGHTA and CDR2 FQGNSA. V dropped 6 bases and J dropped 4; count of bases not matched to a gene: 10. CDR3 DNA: TGTGCCAGCAGTCCCCCGGGACTAGGGATCACCGGGGAGCTGTTTTTT. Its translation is CASSPPGLGITGELFF.

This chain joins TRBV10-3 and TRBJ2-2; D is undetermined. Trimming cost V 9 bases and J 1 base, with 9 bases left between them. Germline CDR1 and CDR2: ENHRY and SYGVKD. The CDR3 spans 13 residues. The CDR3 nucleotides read TGTGCCATGTCTCGACTGAACACCGGGGAGCTGTTTTTT. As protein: CAMSRLNTGELFF.